The present T cell receptor beta chain was sequenced within a study of human T cells and chemical hapten exposure. General observations from the study: TCRs above 1 in 1000 frequency did not change with DPC sensitization. Expanded TCRs produced significantly more large CDR3 similarity clusters than controls did. Counts of expanded TCRs at PT1 were positively correlated with patch test score.

The time point is: patch test 2, 6 weeks after DPC sensitization. This sample's treatment: therapeutic diphenylcyclopropenone sensitization with weekly scalp DPC. Authors' methods: The median was about 100,000 TCRs per sample, ranging roughly 23,224 to 750,000. MiXCR, applied by TCRdb to the RACE reads, yields one record per CDR3 protein. The authors' filters were not applied to this entry. There are about 82,000 distinct CDR3 sequences in the sample; more than 9% occur only once, and roughly 5% lies in the top ten. This clonotype has at least ten counts. Its antigen is unknown. This CDR3 region has 16 residues. J gave up 8 bases and V 2 bases, and 7 bases lay outside the gene matches. CDR1 and CDR2 (germline): SEHNR, FQNEAQ (reference sequence).

The source of this sequence is a woman aged 45-65 years with alopecia areata. Some clones in this sample may be carry-over from other donors' samples. This chain links TRBV7-9 with TRBJ2-1; 12 nucleotides agree with TRBD2. The material sequenced was whole blood, taken in connection with sensitization to the hapten diphenylcyclopropenone (DPC). The DNA of the CDR3 is TGTGCCAGCAGCTTAACTACTAGCGGGAGGTCTTATGAGCAGTTCTTC. It encodes CASSLTTSGRSYEQFF.